These 31 T cell receptor beta chains were all obtained from the same sample, sequenced in a study of cytomegalovirus exposure and HLA in healthy donors. Produced via immunoSEQ multiplex PCR; TCRdb's table is partial and in-frame only. The sample yields around 120,000 clones, 86% seen once. Sequencing was done on a sample of PBMCs. The receptor source for this set is a man in his late teens or twenties in good health and CMV-seronegative.

This clone was found once. The rearrangement uses TRBV7-8 and TRBJ2-2; TRBD2 aligns across 10 bases. After removal of 5 bases from V and 1 base from J, the junction contained 1 base not matched to a gene. This CDR3 region has 15 residues. From germline, CDR1 is SGHVS and CDR2 FQNEAQ. The CDR3 spells CASSRTSGNTGELFF. CDR3 coding DNA: TGTGCCAGCAGCAGGACTAGCGGGAACACCGGGGAGCTGTTTTTT.

This clone appeared a single time. This chain joins TRBV27 and TRBJ1-5; the match to TRBD1 covers 7 bases. This CDR3 is 16 amino acids long. V shed 3 bases, J shed 2 bases, and the junction held 7 bases outside the gene matches. Germline values: CDR1 MNHEY, CDR2 SMNVEV (reference sequence). The CDR3 here is CASSLKAGGGNQPQHF. CDR3 in DNA: TGTGCCAGCAGTTTGAAGGCAGGGGGTGGCAATCAGCCCCAGCATTTT.

This chain links TRBV7-6 with TRBJ2-5; TRBD1 matches at 8 bases. This CDR3 region has 15 residues. The V gene's germline CDR1 is SGHVS and CDR2 FNYEAQ. Unmatched junction bases numbered 5, after V lost 3 bases and J lost 2 bases. The chain's CDR3 is CASSFTGQAQETQYF. The CDR3 nucleotides are TGTGCCAGCAGCTTTACGGGACAGGCTCAAGAGACCCAGTACTTC.

This chain connects TRBV5-4 to TRBJ1-1, with D maybe TRBD1 (6 bases). Germline-derived CDR1 and CDR2 are SGHNT and YYREEE (reference sequence). V lost 4 bases and J lost 4, with 23 bases in between. The CDR3 is made up of 17 amino acids. Here the CDR3 DNA reads TGTGCCAGCAGCCGGACGGCGGGGGCATTACATATCACTGAAGCTTTCTTT. It specifies CASSRTAGALHITEAFF. The full variable domain, its missing parts supplied by reference TRBV5-4 and TRBJ1-1, is ETGVTQSPTHLIKTRGQQVTLRCSSQSGHNTVSWYQQALGQGPQFIFQYYREEENGRGNFPPRFSGLQFPNYSSELNVNALELDDSALYLCASSRTAGALHITEAFFGQGTRLTVV.

The rearrangement links TRBV5-1 to TRBJ2-2, with 8 positions matching TRBD2. V lost 0 bases and J lost 3; bases outside the gene matches: 1. Germline V gene sequence: CDR1 SGHRS, CDR2 YFSETQ. The CDR3 runs 15 residues. Written as DNA, the CDR3 is TGCGCCAGCAGCTTGGTACTAGCGGACACCGGGGAGCTGTTTTTT. Translated, it gives CASSLVLADTGELFF.

Only one count was recorded for this clone. The chain is built from TRBV15 and TRBJ1-5; TRBD1 aligns across 7 bases. Germline V gene sequence: CDR1 LNHNV, CDR2 YYDKDF (reference sequence). The ends lost 3 bases at V and 4 bases at J; junction bases unmatched: 3. The CDR3 is made up of 14 amino acids. Here the CDR3 DNA reads TGTGCCACCAGCAGGGACAGGATGAATCAGCCCCAGCATTTT. Translation: CATSRDRMNQPQHF.

The genes are TRBV7-9 and TRBJ2-3; 8 bases are shared with TRBD2. Germline CDR1 is SEHNR and CDR2 is FQNEAQ (reference sequence). The CDR3 loop spans 16 amino acids. Trimming removed 5 bases from V and 0 bases from J; junction bases left unmatched: 7. The CDR3 is CASSRRLATSTDTQYF. The CDR3 nucleotides read TGTGCCAGCAGCCGCAGACTAGCGACTAGCACAGATACGCAGTATTTT.

This CDR3 is CASSEVWGMNTEAFF. CDR3 coding DNA: TGTGCCAGCAGTGAGGTCTGGGGCATGAACACTGAAGCTTTCTTT. The gene calls are TRBV6-1 and TRBJ1-1; possibly TRBD1 for D (5 bases). The V and J ends lost 3 bases and 0 bases respectively, with 11 bases between them. In germline, CDR1 is MNHNS, CDR2 SASEGT. The CDR3 is made up of 15 amino acids.

This clone was observed a few times. V is TRBV5-8 and J is TRBJ1-2; D call uncertain. The CDR3 sequence is 12 residues long. The germline V and J ends were trimmed by 2 bases and 3 bases, with 5 bases remaining between them. In germline, CDR1 is SGHTS, CDR2 YDEGEE. CDR3 bases: TGTGCCAGCAGCTTTGGAGACTATGGCTACACCTTC. Protein: CASSFGDYGYTF.

CDR3 in DNA: TGCGCCAGCAGCTTGGGGGCGGGAGGACCGCCTAACAATGAGCAGTTCTTC. It specifies CASSLGAGGPPNNEQFF. The chain combines TRBV5-1 with TRBJ2-1; 8 bases match TRBD2. Germline trimming cut 0 bases from V and 5 bases from J; bases unmatched to any gene: 10. Looked up from germline, CDR1 is SGHRS and CDR2 is YFSETQ. The CDR3 length is 17 residues.

The rearrangement links TRBV2 to TRBJ1-2; D is ambiguous. The germline V gene has CDR1 SNHLY and CDR2 FYNNEI. CDR3 length equals 16 residues. The ends were cut back, 0 bases at V and 1 base at J, with 12 bases in the middle. CDR3 region: CASSEAQSFINYGYTF. The CDR3, as DNA: TGTGCCAGCAGTGAAGCGCAGTCCTTTATTAACTATGGCTACACCTTC.

V is TRBV7-9 and J is TRBJ2-5; possible D gene TRBD2, 5 bases. The germline CDR1 and CDR2 sequences are SEHNR and FQNEAQ (reference sequence). This CDR3 contains 14 residues. V was trimmed by 5 bases and J by 2 bases, leaving 12 bases between them. CDR3 amino acids: CASSLLTGQETQYF. CDR3 DNA: TGTGCCAGCAGCCTCCTGACGGGGCAAGAGACCCAGTACTTC.

This clone occurred once. The chain recombines TRBV27 with TRBJ2-7; a possible D gene is TRBD2 (5 bases). Germline V gene lookup returns CDR1 MNHEY and CDR2 SMNVEV (reference sequence). Trimming shortened V by 2 bases and J by 0 bases, and 17 bases separated the two germline ends. This CDR3 has 17 residues. The CDR3 loop reads CASSLRPGDRSSYEQYF. DNA of the CDR3: TGTGCCAGCAGTTTAAGGCCCGGGGATAGGAGCTCCTACGAGCAGTACTTC.

This CDR3 is CASSETRTGHSYGYTF. The DNA for the CDR3 is TGTGCCAGCAGTGAAACCCGGACAGGACATAGCTATGGCTACACCTTC. V and J are TRBV25-1 and TRBJ1-2, with 7 bases identical to TRBD1. With 2 bases clipped from V and 4 bases from J, the junction kept 10 bases outside the gene matches. The CDR3 has 16 residues. Germline V gene sequence: CDR1 MGHDK, CDR2 SYGVNS.

This rearrangement joins TRBV27 to TRBJ1-1, with a tentative D call TRBD1 (5 bases). The CDR3 is made up of 13 amino acids. Germline CDR1 and CDR2: MNHEY and SMNVEV (reference sequence). Trimming pared 5 bases from V and 1 base from J, leaving 8 bases between. The CDR3 DNA reads as TGTGCCAGCAGTCAAGGGGCGAACACTGAAGCTTTCTTT. The encoded protein is CASSQGANTEAFF.

The table lists this clone with a count of one. V and J are TRBV11-3 and TRBJ2-3; 8 bases map to TRBD2. The CDR3 has 14 amino acids. Looked up from germline, CDR1 is SGHNT and CDR2 is YENEEA. V trimming: 5 bases; J trimming: 5 bases; junction bases outside the gene matches: 6. The chain's CDR3 is CASSTGLARDTQYF. CDR3 sequence (DNA): TGTGCCAGCAGCACCGGACTAGCTCGAGATACGCAGTATTTT.

The CDR3 is CASSVVSGGDADTQYF. DNA for the CDR3: TGTGCCAGCAGCGTAGTGAGCGGGGGGGATGCAGATACGCAGTATTTT. V gene TRBV9 combines with J gene TRBJ2-3; 10 bases match TRBD2. J gave up 4 bases and V 0 bases, and 5 bases lay outside the gene matches. The CDR3 is made up of 16 amino acids. CDR1 is SGDLS, CDR2 YYNGEE, per germline.

CDR3 residues: CASSLSRTGIEAFF. In DNA, the CDR3 is TGCGCCAGCAGCTTGTCAAGGACAGGGATTGAAGCTTTCTTT. The rearrangement uses TRBV5-1 and TRBJ1-1; 8 nucleotides match TRBD1. CDR1 is SGHRS, CDR2 YFSETQ, per germline. This CDR3 region has 14 residues. Unmatched junction bases numbered 6, after V lost 1 base and J lost 7 bases.

This chain joins TRBV5-1 and TRBJ2-7; TRBD1 might be the D (6 bases). Germline-derived CDR1 and CDR2 are SGHRS and YFSETQ. The CDR3 totals 16 residues. V lost 4 bases to trimming and J lost 1 base, with 18 bases between them. The CDR3 reads CASSHLKTGLSYEQYF. The DNA of the CDR3 is TGCGCCAGCAGCCACCTAAAGACAGGCCTATCCTACGAGCAGTACTTC.

The chain has TRBV6-1 and TRBJ1-4, with D possibly matching TRBD1 (6 bases). Germline CDR1 reads MNHNS; CDR2 reads SASEGT. V lost 6 bases and J lost 5, with 16 bases in between. The CDR3 runs to 15 residues. The DNA for the CDR3 is TGTGCCAGCAGGGACTTCAGGGGCTCCAATGAAAAACTGTTTTTT. It specifies CASRDFRGSNEKLFF.

The genes are TRBV5-4 and TRBJ2-3; D may be TRBD2 (6 bases). V was pared by 4 bases and J by 10 bases, with 13 bases between. CDR3 length: 12 amino acids. Germline-derived CDR1 and CDR2 are SGHNT and YYREEE (reference sequence). The CDR3 region has the DNA TGTGCCAGCAGCCACCAAGGGACTTCGCAGTATTTT. Protein product: CASSHQGTSQYF.

The rearrangement links TRBV5-1 to TRBJ1-4, with 12 bases fitting TRBD1. The V gene's germline CDR1 is SGHRS and CDR2 YFSETQ. The CDR3 has 16 residues. The V segment lost 4 bases and the J segment 8 bases; nucleotides outside the gene matches: 9. DNA for the CDR3: TGCGCCAGCAGCCCTGGGGACAGGGGGCGGTGGGAAAAACTGTTTTTT. This encodes CASSPGDRGRWEKLFF.

The rearrangement links TRBV19 to TRBJ2-6; 8 nucleotides align to TRBD1. Germline V lookup: CDR1 LNHDA, CDR2 SQIVND (reference sequence). With V trimmed by 3 bases and J by 0 bases, 1 base remained unmatched. The CDR3 extends over 16 amino acids. CDR3 protein: CASSMGQASGANVLTF. The DNA for the CDR3 is TGTGCCAGTAGTATGGGACAGGCCTCTGGGGCCAACGTCCTGACTTTC.

The J gene is TRBJ1-2, the V gene TRBV27, with 8 bases lining up with TRBD1. Losses at the gene ends were 3 bases for V and 4 bases for J; bases not matched to a gene: 7. Germline V gene sequence: CDR1 MNHEY, CDR2 SMNVEV (reference sequence). The CDR3 extends over 15 amino acids. In DNA, the CDR3 is TGTGCCAGCAGTTTGCAGGGGGCGCCAGGCTATGGCTACACCTTC. This codes for CASSLQGAPGYGYTF.

This rearrangement joins TRBV5-4 to TRBJ1-1; 8 bases agree with TRBD1. The CDR3 has 17 amino acids. CDR1 SGHNT and CDR2 YYREEE come from the germline V gene (reference sequence). With V trimmed by 3 bases and J by 1 base, 11 bases remained unmatched. The CDR3 region is CASSSDRGRPENTEAFF. The DNA for the CDR3 is TGTGCCAGCAGCTCCGACAGGGGAAGGCCTGAGAACACTGAAGCTTTCTTT.

The V call is TRBV29-1, the J call TRBJ1-2; TRBD1 aligns across 7 bases. This CDR3 has 12 amino acids. V was pared by 2 bases and J by 7 bases, with 4 bases of the junction left unmatched. Germline V gene data show CDR1 as SQVTM and CDR2 as ANQGSEA. CDR3 bases: TGCAGCGTTGAAATTGCAGGGGGTGGCTACACCTTC. Amino acids: CSVEIAGGGYTF.

The chain uses TRBV5-1 and TRBJ2-3; 10 nucleotides agree with TRBD1. Trimming cost V 4 bases and J 4 bases; bases outside gene matches: 12. The CDR3 contains 17 residues. Germline CDR1 and CDR2: SGHRS and YFSETQ. The CDR3 nucleotides are TGCGCCAGCAGCCGTACTCCGGGACAGGGGACCGCAGATACGCAGTATTTT. Its translation is CASSRTPGQGTADTQYF.

Only a few counts were recorded for this clone. The chain's CDR3 is CASSPNSGTGSTDTQYF. In DNA form, the CDR3 reads TGTGCCAGCAGCCCCAACTCCGGGACAGGGAGCACAGATACGCAGTATTTT. The V gene is TRBV5-4, the J gene TRBJ2-3, with 9 bases identical to TRBD1. Germline values: CDR1 SGHNT, CDR2 YYREEE (reference sequence). Trimming at V came to 4 bases and at J to 0 bases, leaving 9 bases not matched to a gene. The CDR3 extends over 17 amino acids.

The chain combines TRBV19 with TRBJ1-2; D is perhaps TRBD1 (6 bases). The CDR3 has 15 amino acids. Trimming removed 3 bases from V and 2 bases from J, with 13 bases in between. Germline lookup yields CDR1 LNHDA and CDR2 SQIVND (reference sequence). In DNA, the CDR3 is TGTGCCAGTAGTATCGGAATCAGGGGCAACTATGGCTACACCTTC. Protein sequence: CASSIGIRGNYGYTF.

J is TRBJ1-2 and V is TRBV5-1; TRBD1 is a possible D gene (6 bases). Germline V gene data show CDR1 as SGHRS and CDR2 as YFSETQ. Trimming stripped 0 bases from V and 1 base from J, with 10 bases between. This CDR3 spans 15 amino acids. CDR3 loop: CASSLEWGRNYGYTF. The DNA for the CDR3 is TGCGCCAGCAGCTTGGAGTGGGGGCGTAACTATGGCTACACCTTC.

J is TRBJ1-2 and V is TRBV5-6, with 7 bases that match TRBD1. Trimming took 4 bases from V and 1 from J; bases not matched to a gene: 7. The germline V gene encodes CDR1 SGHDT and CDR2 YYEEEE. The CDR3 consists of 15 residues. CDR3 sequence (DNA): TGTGCCAGCAGCATCAGGGGGAGATTTAACTATGGCTACACCTTC. This gives the protein CASSIRGRFNYGYTF. The entire variable domain, with the rest obtained from reference TRBV5-6 and TRBJ1-2, is as follows: DAGVTQSPTHLIKTRGQQVTLRCSPKSGHDTVSWYQQALGQGPQFIFQYYEEEERQRGNFPDRFSGHQFPNYSSELNVNALLLGDSALYLCASSIRGRFNYGYTFGSGTRLTVV.